This T cell receptor beta chain was sequenced for a study of T-cell memory formation after mild COVID-19. At the level of the study: The study found TCR clusters largely donor specific.

Study-wide results and caveats: Mainly in CM and EM were contracting CD4+ clones; CD8+ were in EMRA.

TCR alpha and TCR beta cDNA libraries carrying sample barcodes and UMIs came from 5'RACE with constant-segment primers. TCRdb reprocessed the 5' RACE reads with MiXCR, giving one entry per CDR3 protein. The sample yields around 180,000 distinct CDR3 sequences, 15% to 20% seen once. This clonotype was seen a handful of times. Its target is unknown. The sample taken for sequencing was PBMCs or a T cell subset sorted from them (not recorded which). The sequence derives from an adult woman who had mild COVID-19 (a few samples of this study predate the infection). Cell type and time point are not known.

The CDR3 region is CASQRAGVSYEQYF. The CDR3 DNA reads TGTGCCAGTCAGAGAGCGGGGGTAAGCTACGAGCAGTACTTC. This rearrangement joins TRBV6-2 or TRBV6-3 to TRBJ2-7; 8 bases align to TRBD2. With 9 bases clipped from V and 3 bases from J, the junction kept 10 bases outside the gene matches. This CDR3 is built from 14 residues. Germline CDR1 and CDR2: MNHEY and SVGEGT.